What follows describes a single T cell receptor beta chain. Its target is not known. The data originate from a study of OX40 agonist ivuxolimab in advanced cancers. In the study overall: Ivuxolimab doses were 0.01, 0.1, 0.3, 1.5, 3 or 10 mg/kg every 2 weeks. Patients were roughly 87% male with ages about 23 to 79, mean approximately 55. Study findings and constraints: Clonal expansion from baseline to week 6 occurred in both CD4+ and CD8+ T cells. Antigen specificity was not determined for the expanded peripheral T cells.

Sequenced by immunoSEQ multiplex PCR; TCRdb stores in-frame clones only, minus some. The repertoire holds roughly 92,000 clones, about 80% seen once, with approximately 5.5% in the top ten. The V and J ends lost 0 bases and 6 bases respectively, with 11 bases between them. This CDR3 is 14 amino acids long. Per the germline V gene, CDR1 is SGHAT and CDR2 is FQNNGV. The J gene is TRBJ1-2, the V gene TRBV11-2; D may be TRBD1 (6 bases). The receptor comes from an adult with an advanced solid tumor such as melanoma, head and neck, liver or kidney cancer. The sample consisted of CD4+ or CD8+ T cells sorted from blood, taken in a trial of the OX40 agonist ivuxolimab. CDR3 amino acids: CASSLEPGVNGYTF. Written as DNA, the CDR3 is TGTGCCAGCAGCTTAGAACCAGGGGTGAATGGCTACACCTTC.